This T cell receptor beta chain stems from a study of OX40 agonist ivuxolimab in advanced cancers. General study results and limits: Some nonresponders additionally presented with little normalized T-cell clonal expansion.

This clone was found once. The antigen is undetermined. The sampling schedule covered blood at baseline, cycle 4 day 1, and cycle 7 day 1. Generated by immunoSEQ multiplex PCR, the TCRdb table keeps only in-frame clones and is missing some. The sample includes 50,000 to 70,000 clones, over 90% seen only once; the top ten take approximately 18%. J was trimmed by 3 bases and V by 5 bases; bases with no gene match: 7. Germline CDR1 SGHAT, CDR2 FQNNGV. The CDR3 extends over 15 amino acids. The source of this sequence is an adult with an advanced solid tumor such as melanoma, head and neck, liver or kidney cancer. This sequence joins TRBV11-2 and TRBJ2-1, with TRBD1 matching 7 bases. The source material was CD4+ or CD8+ T cells sorted from blood, sampled in a trial of the OX40 agonist ivuxolimab. The CDR3 is CASSGLRDSYNEQFF. CDR3 nucleotides: TGTGCCAGCAGCGGCCTCCGGGACAGCTACAATGAGCAGTTCTTC.